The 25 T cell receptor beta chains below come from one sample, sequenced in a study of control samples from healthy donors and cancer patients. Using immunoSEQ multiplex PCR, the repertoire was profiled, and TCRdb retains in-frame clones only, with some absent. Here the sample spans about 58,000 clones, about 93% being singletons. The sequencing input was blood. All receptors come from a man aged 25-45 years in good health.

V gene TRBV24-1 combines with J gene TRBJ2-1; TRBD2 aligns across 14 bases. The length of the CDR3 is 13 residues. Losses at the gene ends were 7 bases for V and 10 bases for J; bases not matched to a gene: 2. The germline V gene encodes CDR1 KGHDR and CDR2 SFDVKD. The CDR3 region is CATRTSGRGEQFF. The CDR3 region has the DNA TGTGCCACCAGGACTAGCGGGAGGGGAGAGCAGTTCTTC.

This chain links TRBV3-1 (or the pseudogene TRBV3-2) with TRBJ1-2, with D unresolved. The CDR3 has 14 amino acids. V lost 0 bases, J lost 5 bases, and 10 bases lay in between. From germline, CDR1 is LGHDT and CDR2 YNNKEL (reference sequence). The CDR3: CASSQDARQYGYTF. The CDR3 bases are TGTGCCAGCAGCCAAGATGCTCGTCAGTATGGCTACACCTTC.

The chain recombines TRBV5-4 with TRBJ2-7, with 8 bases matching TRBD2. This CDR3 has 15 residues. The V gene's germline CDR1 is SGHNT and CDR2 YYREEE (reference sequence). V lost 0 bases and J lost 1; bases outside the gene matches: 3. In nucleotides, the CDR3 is TGTGCCAGCAGCTTGGGAGTAGCGGGGTCCTACGAGCAGTACTTC. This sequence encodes CASSLGVAGSYEQYF.

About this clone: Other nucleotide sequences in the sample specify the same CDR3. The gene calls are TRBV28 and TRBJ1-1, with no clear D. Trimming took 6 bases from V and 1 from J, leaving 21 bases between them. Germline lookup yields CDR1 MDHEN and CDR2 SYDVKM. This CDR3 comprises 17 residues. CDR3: CASSFIRPGAGNTEAFF. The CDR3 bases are TGTGCCAGCAGCTTCATCCGGCCAGGCGCGGGGAACACTGAAGCTTTCTTT.

The CDR3 is CASSLVSGNGYTF. The CDR3, as DNA: TGTGCCAGCAGCTTAGTTTCCGGGAACGGCTACACCTTC. The rearrangement links TRBV5-4 to TRBJ1-2; D ambiguous. Deletions cut 2 bases from V and 8 bases from J, with 13 bases between. Germline loops: CDR1 SGHNT, CDR2 YYREEE (reference sequence). This CDR3 region has 13 residues.

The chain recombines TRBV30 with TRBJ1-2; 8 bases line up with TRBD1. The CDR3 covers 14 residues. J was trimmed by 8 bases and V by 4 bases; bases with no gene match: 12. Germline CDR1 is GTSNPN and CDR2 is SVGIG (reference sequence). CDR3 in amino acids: CAWNSGQGVGGYTF. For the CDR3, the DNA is TGTGCCTGGAATTCCGGACAGGGTGTTGGAGGCTACACCTTC.

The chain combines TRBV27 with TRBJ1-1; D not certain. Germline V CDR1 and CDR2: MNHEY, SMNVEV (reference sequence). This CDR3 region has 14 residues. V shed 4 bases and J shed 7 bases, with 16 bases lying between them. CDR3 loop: CASSSRGSNLEAFF. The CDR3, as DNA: TGTGCCAGCAGTTCCCGCGGGTCCAACCTTGAAGCTTTCTTT.

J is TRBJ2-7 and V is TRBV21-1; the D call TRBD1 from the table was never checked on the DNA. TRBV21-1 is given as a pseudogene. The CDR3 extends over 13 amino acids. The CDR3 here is CASKGASSHEQYF. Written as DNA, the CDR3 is TGTGCCAGCAAGGGGGCTAGTAGCCACGAGCAGTACTTC.

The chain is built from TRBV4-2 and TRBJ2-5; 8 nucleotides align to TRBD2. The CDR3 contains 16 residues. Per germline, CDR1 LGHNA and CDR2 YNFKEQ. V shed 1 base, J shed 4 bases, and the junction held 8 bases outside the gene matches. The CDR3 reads CASSQGYSGGGETQYF. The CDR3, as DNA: TGTGCCAGCAGCCAAGGTTACAGCGGGGGTGGAGAGACCCAGTACTTC.

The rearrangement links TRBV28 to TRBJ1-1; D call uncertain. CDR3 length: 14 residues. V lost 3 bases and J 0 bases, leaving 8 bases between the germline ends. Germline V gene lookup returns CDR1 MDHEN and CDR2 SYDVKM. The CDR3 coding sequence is TGTGCCAGCAGTTTCCAGACTATGAACACTGAAGCTTTCTTT. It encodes CASSFQTMNTEAFF. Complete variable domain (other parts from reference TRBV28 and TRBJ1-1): DVKVTQSSRYLVKRTGEKVFLECVQDMDHENMFWYRQDPGLGLRLIYFSYDVKMKEKGDIPEGYSVSREKKERFSLILESASTNQTSMYLCASSFQTMNTEAFFGQGTRLTVV.

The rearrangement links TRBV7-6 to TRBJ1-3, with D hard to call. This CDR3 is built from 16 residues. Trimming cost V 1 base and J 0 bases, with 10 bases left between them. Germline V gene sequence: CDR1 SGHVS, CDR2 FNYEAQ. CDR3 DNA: TGTGCCAGCAGCTTAGGGACGGATCGCTCTGGAAACACCATATATTTT. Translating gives CASSLGTDRSGNTIYF.

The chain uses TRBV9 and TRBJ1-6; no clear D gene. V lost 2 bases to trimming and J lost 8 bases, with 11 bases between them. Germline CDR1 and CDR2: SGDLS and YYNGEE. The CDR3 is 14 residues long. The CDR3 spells CASSVGRSDSPLHF. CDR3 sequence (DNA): TGTGCCAGCAGCGTCGGGCGTTCCGATTCACCCCTCCACTTT.

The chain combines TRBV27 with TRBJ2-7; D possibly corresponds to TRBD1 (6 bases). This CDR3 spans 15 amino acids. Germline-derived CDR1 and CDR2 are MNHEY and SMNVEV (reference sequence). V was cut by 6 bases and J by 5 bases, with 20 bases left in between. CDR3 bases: TGTGCCAGCAGGCGAAACAGGGCTGAGAGCCACGAGCAGTACTTC. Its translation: CASRRNRAESHEQYF.

CDR3: CASLQGAVSGNTIYF. Written as DNA, the CDR3 is TGTGCCAGCCTCCAAGGGGCAGTCTCTGGAAACACCATATATTTT. This sequence joins TRBV6-5 and TRBJ1-3; D may be TRBD1 (5 bases). The V end was cut by 8 bases, the J end by 0 bases, with 14 bases between. The CDR3 totals 15 residues. Germline V CDR1 and CDR2: MNHEY, SVGAGI.

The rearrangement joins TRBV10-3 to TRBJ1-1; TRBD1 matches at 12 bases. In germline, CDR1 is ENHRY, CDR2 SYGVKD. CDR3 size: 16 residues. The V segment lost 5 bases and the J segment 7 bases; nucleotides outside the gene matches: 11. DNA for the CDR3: TGTGCCATCAGTACCGGGACAGGGGGCAGCCGGGGTGAAGCTTTCTTT. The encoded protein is CAISTGTGGSRGEAFF.

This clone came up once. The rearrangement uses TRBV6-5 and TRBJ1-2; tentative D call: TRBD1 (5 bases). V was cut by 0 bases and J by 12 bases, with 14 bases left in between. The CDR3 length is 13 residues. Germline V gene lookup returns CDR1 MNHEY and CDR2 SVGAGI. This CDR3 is CASSYSRQGGHTF. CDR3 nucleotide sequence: TGTGCCAGCAGTTACTCCCGGCAGGGCGGGCACACCTTC.

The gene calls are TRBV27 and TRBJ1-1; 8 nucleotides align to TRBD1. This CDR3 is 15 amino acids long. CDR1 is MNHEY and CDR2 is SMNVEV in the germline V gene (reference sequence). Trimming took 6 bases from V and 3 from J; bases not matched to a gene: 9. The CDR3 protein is CASSARTGIDTEAFF. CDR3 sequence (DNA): TGTGCCAGCAGCGCACGGACAGGGATTGACACTGAAGCTTTCTTT.

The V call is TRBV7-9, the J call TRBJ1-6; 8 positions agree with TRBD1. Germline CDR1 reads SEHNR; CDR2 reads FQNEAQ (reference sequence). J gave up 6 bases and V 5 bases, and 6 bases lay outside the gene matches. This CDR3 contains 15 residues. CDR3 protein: CASSPRTGSNSPLHF. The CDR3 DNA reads TGTGCCAGCAGCCCTCGGACAGGGAGTAATTCACCCCTCCACTTT.

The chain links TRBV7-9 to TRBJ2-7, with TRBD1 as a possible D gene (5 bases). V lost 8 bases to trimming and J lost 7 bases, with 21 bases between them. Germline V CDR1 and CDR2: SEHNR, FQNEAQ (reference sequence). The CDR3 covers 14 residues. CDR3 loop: CASGLGAGMREQYF. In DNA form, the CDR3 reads TGTGCCAGCGGATTAGGGGCAGGTATGAGGGAGCAGTACTTC. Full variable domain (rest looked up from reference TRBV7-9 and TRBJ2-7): DTGVSQNPRHKITKRGQNVTFRCDPISEHNRLYWYRQTLGQGPEFLTYFQNEAQLEKSRLLSDRFSAERPKGSFSTLEIQRTEQGDSAMYLCASGLGAGMREQYFGPGTRLTVT.

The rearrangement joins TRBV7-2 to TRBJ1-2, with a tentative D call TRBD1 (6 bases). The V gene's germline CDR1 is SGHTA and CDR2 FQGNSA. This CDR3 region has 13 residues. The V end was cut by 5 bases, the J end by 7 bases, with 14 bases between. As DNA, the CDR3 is TGTGCCAGCAGCCGACAGGAAGCTTCTGGCTACACCTTC. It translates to CASSRQEASGYTF.

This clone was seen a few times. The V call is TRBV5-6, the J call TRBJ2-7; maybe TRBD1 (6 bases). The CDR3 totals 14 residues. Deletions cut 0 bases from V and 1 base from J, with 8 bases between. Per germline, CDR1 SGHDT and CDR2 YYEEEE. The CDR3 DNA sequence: TGTGCCAGCAGCTTGGGAGGGGGTTCCTACGAGCAGTACTTC. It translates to CASSLGGGSYEQYF.

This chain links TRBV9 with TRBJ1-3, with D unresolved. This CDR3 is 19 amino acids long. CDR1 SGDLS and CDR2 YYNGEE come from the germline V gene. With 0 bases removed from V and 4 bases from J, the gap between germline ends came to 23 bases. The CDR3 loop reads CASSVDGGSRLNIGNTIYF. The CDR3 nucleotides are TGTGCCAGCAGCGTAGATGGAGGGTCCCGTTTGAACATAGGAAACACCATATATTTT. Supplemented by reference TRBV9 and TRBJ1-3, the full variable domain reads DSGVTQTPKHLITATGQRVTLRCSPRSGDLSVYWYQQSLDQGLQFLIQYYNGEERAKGNILERFSAQQFPDLHSELNLSSLELGDSALYFCASSVDGGSRLNIGNTIYFGEGSWLTVV.

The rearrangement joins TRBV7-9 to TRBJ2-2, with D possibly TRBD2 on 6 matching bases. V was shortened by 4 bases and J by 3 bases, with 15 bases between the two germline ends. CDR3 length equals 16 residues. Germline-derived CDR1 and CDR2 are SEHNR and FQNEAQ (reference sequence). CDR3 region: CASSSRDWGDTGELFF. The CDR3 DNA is TGTGCCAGCAGCTCTCGGGACTGGGGGGACACCGGGGAGCTGTTTTTT.

DNA of the CDR3: TGTGCCTGGAGTGTGTTGGACCCTGGGAAGCAGTACTTC. Residues: CAWSVLDPGKQYF. The chain combines TRBV30 with TRBJ2-7; D ambiguous. The CDR3 runs 13 residues. With 0 bases removed from V and 8 bases from J, the gap between germline ends came to 14 bases. Germline loops: CDR1 GTSNPN, CDR2 SVGIG (reference sequence).

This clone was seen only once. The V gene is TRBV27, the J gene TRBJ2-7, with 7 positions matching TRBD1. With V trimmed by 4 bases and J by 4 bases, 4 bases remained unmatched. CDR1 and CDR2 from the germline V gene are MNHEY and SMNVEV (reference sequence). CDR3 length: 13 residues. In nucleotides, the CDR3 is TGTGCCAGCAGTTACAGGGGTAGTTACGAGCAGTACTTC. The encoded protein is CASSYRGSYEQYF.